The entry below describes one T cell receptor (beta chain). Its antigen is undetermined. V dropped 7 bases and J dropped 1; count of bases not matched to a gene: 5. The germline V gene encodes CDR1 SGHTA and CDR2 FQGNSA. The CDR3 extends over 14 amino acids. These data originate in a study of cytomegalovirus exposure and HLA in healthy donors. Findings and limits, study-wide: Analysis performed later found over 15,000 TCR beta sequences associated with HLA alleles at 0.05 false discovery rate.

Amplification used 60 Vbeta primers and 13 Jbeta primers. Sequencing used immunoSEQ multiplex PCR; TCRdb keeps in-frame clones, though not all of them. Counted here are some 150,000 clones, 75% to 80% occurring once; the ten biggest clones make up 1.5% to 2%. This TCR was recovered from a woman aged 25-40 years in good health and CMV-seronegative. The chain is built from TRBV7-2 and TRBJ2-7; 9 bases line up with TRBD2. The sequencing sample was made of PBMCs. CDR3 DNA sequence: TGTGCCAGCAACAGCGGGGGGTCTTCCTACGAGCAGTACTTC. It translates to CASNSGGSSYEQYF.